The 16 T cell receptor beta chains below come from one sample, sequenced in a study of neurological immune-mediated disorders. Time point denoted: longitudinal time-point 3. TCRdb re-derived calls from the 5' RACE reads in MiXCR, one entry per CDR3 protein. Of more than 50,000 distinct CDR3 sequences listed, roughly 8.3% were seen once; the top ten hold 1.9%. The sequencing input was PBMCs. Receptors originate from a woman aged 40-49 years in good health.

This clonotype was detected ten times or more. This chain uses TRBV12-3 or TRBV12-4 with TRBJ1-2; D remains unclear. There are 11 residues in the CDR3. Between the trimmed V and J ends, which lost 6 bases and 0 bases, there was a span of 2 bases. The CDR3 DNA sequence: TGTGCCAGCAGCACTAACTATGGCTACACCTTC. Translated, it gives CASSTNYGYTF.

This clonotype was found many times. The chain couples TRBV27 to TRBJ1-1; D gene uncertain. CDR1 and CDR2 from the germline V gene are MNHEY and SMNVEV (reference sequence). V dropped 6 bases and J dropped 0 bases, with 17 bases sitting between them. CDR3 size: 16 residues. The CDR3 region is CASRPGGGVMNTEAFF. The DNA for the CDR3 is TGTGCCAGCAGGCCAGGAGGTGGGGTAATGAACACTGAAGCTTTCTTT.

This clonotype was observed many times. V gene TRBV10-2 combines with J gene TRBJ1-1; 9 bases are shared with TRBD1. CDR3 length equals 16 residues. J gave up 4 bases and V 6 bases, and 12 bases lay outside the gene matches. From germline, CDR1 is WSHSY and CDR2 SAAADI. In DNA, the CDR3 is TGCGCCAGCAGGGAGCCCGGGACAGGGCGACCCACTGAAGCTTTCTTT. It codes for CASREPGTGRPTEAFF.

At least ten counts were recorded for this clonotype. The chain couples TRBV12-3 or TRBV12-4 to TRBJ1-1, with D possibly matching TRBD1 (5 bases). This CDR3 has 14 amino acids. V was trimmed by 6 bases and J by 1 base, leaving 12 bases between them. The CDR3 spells CASRRDGKNTEAFF. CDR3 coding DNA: TGTGCCAGCAGGCGGGACGGTAAGAACACTGAAGCTTTCTTT.

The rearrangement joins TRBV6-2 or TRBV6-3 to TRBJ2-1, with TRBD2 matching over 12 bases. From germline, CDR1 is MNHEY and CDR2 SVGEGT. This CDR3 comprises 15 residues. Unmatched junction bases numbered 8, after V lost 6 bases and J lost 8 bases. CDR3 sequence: CASRPTSGRLDEQFF. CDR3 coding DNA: TGTGCCAGCAGACCGACTAGCGGGAGACTCGATGAGCAGTTCTTC.

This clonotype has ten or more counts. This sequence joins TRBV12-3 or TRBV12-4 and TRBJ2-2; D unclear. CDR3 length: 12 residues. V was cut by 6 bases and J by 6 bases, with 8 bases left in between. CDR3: CASRGWPGELFF. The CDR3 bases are TGTGCCAGCAGAGGGTGGCCCGGGGAGCTGTTTTTT.

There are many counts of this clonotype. CDR3 DNA sequence: TGTGCCAGCAGTTTAGGGGGCACCTACAATGAGCAGTTCTTC. Translation gives CASSLGGTYNEQFF. The gene calls are TRBV27 and TRBJ2-1, with a tentative D call TRBD1 (6 bases). CDR3 length: 14 amino acids. The germline gives CDR1 MNHEY, CDR2 SMNVEV (reference sequence). V lost 2 bases and J lost 2, with 7 bases in between.

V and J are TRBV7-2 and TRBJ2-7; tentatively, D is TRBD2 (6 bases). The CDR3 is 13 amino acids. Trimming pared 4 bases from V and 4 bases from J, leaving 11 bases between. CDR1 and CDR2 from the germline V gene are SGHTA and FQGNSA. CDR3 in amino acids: CASSSGGLYEQYF. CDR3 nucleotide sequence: TGTGCCAGCAGCTCCGGGGGTCTTTACGAGCAGTACTTC. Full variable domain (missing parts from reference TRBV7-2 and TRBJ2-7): GAGVSQSPSNKVTEKGKDVELRCDPISGHTALYWYRQSLGQGLEFLIYFQGNSAPDKSGLPSDRFSAERTGGSVSTLTIQRTQQEDSAVYLCASSSGGLYEQYFGPGTRLTVT.

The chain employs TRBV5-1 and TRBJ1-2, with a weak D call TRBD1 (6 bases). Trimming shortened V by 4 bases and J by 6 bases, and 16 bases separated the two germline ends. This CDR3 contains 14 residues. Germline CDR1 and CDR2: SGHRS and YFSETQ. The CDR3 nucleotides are TGCGCCAGCAGCGCGGGGACACTCCTCAATGGCTACACCTTC. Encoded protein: CASSAGTLLNGYTF.

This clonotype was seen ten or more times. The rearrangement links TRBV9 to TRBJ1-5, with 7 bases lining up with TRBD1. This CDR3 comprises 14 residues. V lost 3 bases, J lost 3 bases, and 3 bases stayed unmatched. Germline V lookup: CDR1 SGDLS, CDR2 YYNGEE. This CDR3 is CASSAGGINQPQHF. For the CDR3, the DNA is TGTGCCAGCAGCGCAGGGGGTATCAATCAGCCCCAGCATTTT.

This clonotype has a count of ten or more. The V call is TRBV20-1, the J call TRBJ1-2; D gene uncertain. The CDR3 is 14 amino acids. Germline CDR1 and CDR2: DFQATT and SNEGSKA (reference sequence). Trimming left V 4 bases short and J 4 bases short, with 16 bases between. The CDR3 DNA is TGCAGTGCTATTGCCGAGGAGTTGAGCTATGGCTACACCTTC. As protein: CSAIAEELSYGYTF.

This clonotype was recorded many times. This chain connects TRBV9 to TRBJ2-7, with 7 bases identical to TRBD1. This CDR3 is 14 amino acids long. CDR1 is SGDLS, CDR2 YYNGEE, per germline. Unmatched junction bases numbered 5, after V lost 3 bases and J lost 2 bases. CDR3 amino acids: CASSGWDSAYEQYF. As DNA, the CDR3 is TGTGCCAGCAGCGGCTGGGACAGTGCCTACGAGCAGTACTTC.

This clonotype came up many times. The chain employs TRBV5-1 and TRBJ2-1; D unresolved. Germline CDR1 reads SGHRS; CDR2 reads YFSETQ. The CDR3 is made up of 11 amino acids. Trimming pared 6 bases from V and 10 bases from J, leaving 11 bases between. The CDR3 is CASTLDGEQFF. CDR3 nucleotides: TGCGCCAGCACTCTCGACGGCGAGCAGTTCTTC.

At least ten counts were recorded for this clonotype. The CDR3 reads CASSPLDTRYGYTF. The DNA for the CDR3 is TGTGCCAGCAGCCCGTTGGACACCCGCTATGGCTACACCTTC. The chain combines TRBV7-2 with TRBJ1-2, with TRBD1 as a possible D gene (5 bases). Germline CDR1 and CDR2: SGHTA and FQGNSA. Trimming pared 5 bases from V and 4 bases from J, leaving 14 bases between. The CDR3 length is 14 residues.

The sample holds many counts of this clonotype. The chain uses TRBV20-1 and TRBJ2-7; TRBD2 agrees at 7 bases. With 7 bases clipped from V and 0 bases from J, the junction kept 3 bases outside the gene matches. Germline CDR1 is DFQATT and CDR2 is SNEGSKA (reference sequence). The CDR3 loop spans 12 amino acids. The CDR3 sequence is CSGEGSSYEQYF. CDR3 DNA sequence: TGCAGTGGGGAGGGGAGCTCCTACGAGCAGTACTTC.

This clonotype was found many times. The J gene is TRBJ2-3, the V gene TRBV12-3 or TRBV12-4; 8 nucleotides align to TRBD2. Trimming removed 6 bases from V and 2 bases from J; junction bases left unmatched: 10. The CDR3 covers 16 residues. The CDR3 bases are TGTGCCAGCAGACACGGAGGCGGGGGGATCACAGATACGCAGTATTTT. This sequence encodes CASRHGGGGITDTQYF.